This TCR beta chain was profiled in a study of T cells in localized non-small cell lung cancer. Findings and limits, study-wide: In adjacent lung, a median roughly 60 of the top 100 tumor clones were found. Heterogeneity is still possible, as just one tumor region was sequenced. Uninvolved adjacent lung showed the highest T cell clonality, exceeding tumor. Elevated blood T cell density was associated with longer overall survival.

As concerns this clone: Its target is not known.

The repertoire was sequenced with immunoSEQ multiplex PCR; TCRdb's copy has only in-frame clones and lacks some. The repertoire holds over 25,000 clones, with approximately 86% as singletons. Germline V gives CDR1 GTSNPN, CDR2 SVGIG (reference sequence). CDR3 length: 12 amino acids. The ends lost 2 bases at V and 6 bases at J; junction bases unmatched: 0. The sequencing here drew on peripheral blood, taken before any cancer treatment. This TCR derives from a male donor older than 55 with stage I lung adenocarcinoma. The V and J genes are TRBV30 and TRBJ2-1; 8 nucleotides align to TRBD1. Written as DNA, the CDR3 is TGTGCCTGGAGTACAGGGGGCAATGAGCAGTTCTTC. It is translated as CAWSTGGNEQFF.